This TCR beta chain was captured by sequencing in a study of shared clonotypes between healthy human individuals. The assay used deep level. Repertoires were generated with immunoSEQ multiplex PCR, while TCRdb's copy carries only in-frame clones and drops some. There are approximately 400,000 clones in the sample; 96% occur only once, and about 0.34% lies in the top ten. Comments on this clone: Its specificity is not known.

General study results and limits: Naive CD4 clonotypes were shared across a handful of donors at about 5%.

The CDR3 is 19 residues long. The J segment lost 1 base and the V segment lost 5 bases, leaving 18 bases of the junction unmatched. Germline V gene data show CDR1 as SGHNT and CDR2 as YYREEE (reference sequence). The sequencing input was memory CD8+ T cells sorted from blood. The subset is: CD45RO+ cells pooled with CCR7-negative TemRA cells. This rearrangement joins TRBV5-4 to TRBJ1-2; TRBD1 aligns across 9 bases. The TCR was taken from a man aged 30 to 45 in good health. The CDR3, as DNA: TGTGCCAGCAGTCGAGCACCGGGACAGGGAATCGGCAGTAACTATGGCTACACCTTC. This encodes CASSRAPGQGIGSNYGYTF.